This T cell receptor (beta chain) was identified in a study of early T cells in non-severe SARS-CoV-2 infection. MiXCR was run by TCRdb on the 5' RACE reads, yielding one entry per CDR3 protein. The sample lists around 70,000 distinct CDR3 sequences, 11% occurring once. The sequence was obtained from an adult who was a healthcare worker with PCR-confirmed SARS-CoV-2 infection or an uninfected control (not recorded which). Sequences were obtained from whole blood.

The CDR3 loop reads CASSLFWGEQYF. CDR3 bases: TGTGCCAGCAGTTTATTTTGGGGCGAGCAGTACTTC. The chain carries TRBV28 and TRBJ2-7; D is unresolved. CDR3 size: 12 residues. The germline gives CDR1 MDHEN, CDR2 SYDVKM. V lost 1 base and J lost 6, with 7 bases in between. Full variable domain (remainder filled in from reference TRBV28 and TRBJ2-7): DVKVTQSSRYLVKRTGEKVFLECVQDMDHENMFWYRQDPGLGLRLIYFSYDVKMKEKGDIPEGYSVSREKKERFSLILESASTNQTSMYLCASSLFWGEQYFGPGTRLTVT.